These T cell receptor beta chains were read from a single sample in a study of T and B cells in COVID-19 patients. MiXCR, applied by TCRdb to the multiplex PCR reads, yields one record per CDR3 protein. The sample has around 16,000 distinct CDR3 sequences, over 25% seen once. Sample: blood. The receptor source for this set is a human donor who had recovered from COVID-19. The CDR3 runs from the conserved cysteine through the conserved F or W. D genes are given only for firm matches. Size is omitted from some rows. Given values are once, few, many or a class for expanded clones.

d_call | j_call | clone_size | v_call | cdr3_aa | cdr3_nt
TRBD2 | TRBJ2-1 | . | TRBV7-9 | CASSPGLAGNENEQFF | TGTGCCAGCAGCCCCGGACTAGCGGGGAACGAAAATGAGCAGTTCTTC
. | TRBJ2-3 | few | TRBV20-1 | CSARGHSLGLSPRDTQYF | TGCAGTGCTAGAGGTCACTCCCTGGGACTTTCTCCCAGAGATACGCAGTATTTT
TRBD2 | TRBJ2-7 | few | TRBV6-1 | CASVREGRGEQYF | TGTGCCAGCGTGAGGGAGGGCCGGGGTGAGCAGTACTTC
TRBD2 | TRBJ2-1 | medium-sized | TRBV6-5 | CASSLLAGSSYNEQFF | TGTGCCAGCAGTCTACTAGCGGGGAGCTCCTACAATGAGCAGTTCTTC
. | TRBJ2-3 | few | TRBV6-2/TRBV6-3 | CASSSPIWTDTQYF | TGTGCCAGCAGTTCCCCCATCTGGACAGATACGCAGTATTTT
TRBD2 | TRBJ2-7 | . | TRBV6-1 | CASRPGLAGGNHEQYF | TGTGCCAGCAGACCTGGACTAGCGGGAGGGAACCACGAGCAGTACTTC
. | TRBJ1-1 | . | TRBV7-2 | CASSFGGGTEAFF | TGTGCCAGCAGCTTTGGGGGCGGCACTGAAGCTTTCTTT
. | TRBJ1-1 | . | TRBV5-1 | CASSFKGQNTEAFF | TGCGCCAGCAGCTTCAAGGGGCAGAACACTGAAGCTTTCTTT
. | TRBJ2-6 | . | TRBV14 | CASSSTGRGAGANVLTF | TGTGCCAGCAGCTCCACGGGCAGGGGTGCTGGGGCCAACGTCCTGACTTTC
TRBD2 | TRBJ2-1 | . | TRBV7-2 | CASSSLAGVGNEQFF | TGTGCCAGCAGCTCCCTAGCGGGGGTTGGCAATGAGCAGTTCTTC
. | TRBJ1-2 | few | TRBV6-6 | CASSPLGGDGYTF | TGTGCCAGCAGCCCCCTTGGAGGAGATGGCTACACCTTC
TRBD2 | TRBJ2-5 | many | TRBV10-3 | CAISTSGGRVKTQYF | TGTGCCATCAGTACTAGCGGGGGGCGCGTTAAGACCCAGTACTTC
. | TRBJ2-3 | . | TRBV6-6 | CASNPSTRAGQYF | TGTGCCAGCAATCCCTCAACAAGGGCGGGGCAGTATTTT
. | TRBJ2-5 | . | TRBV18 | CASSPPAGLKKETQYF | TGTGCCAGCTCACCACCCGCCGGGTTAAAGAAAGAGACCCAGTACTTC